This entry features one T cell receptor beta chain sequence. The antigen is unknown. The assay was immunoSEQ multiplex PCR, and TCRdb's table has in-frame clones only and misses some. The sample includes around 41,000 clones, around 84% of them seen just once. Germline assignment: CDR1 SGHRS and CDR2 YFSETQ. This CDR3 comprises 17 residues. The V and J ends lost 4 bases and 0 bases, in that order; junction bases with no gene match: 4. Time point denoted: week 11, during vaccination. Doses consisted of 300 ug of mutant IDH1 20-mer peptide each, paired with topical imiquimod. The entry originates in a study of a mutant IDH1 vaccine in newly diagnosed glioma. For the study at large: Vaccination started 4-6 weeks after radiotherapy alone, or with temozolomide cycles. Before enrollment, patients got radiotherapy alone, temozolomide alone, or mostly the combination. The sex distribution of treated patients was about 62% male and about 38% female, with a mean age of approximately 40 years.

Findings and caveats of the study: Pseudoprogression seemed unlinked to shifts in top peripheral T cell clonotypes.

This sequence originates from a man aged 35-49 years with glioma. The chain joins TRBV5-1 to TRBJ2-6; 10 bases fit TRBD1. The sequenced sample was PBMCs, obtained from a glioma patient whose treatment included an IDH1 peptide vaccine. The CDR3: CASSTRQGASGANVLTF. The CDR3 region has the DNA TGCGCCAGCAGCACCCGACAGGGGGCCTCTGGGGCCAACGTCCTGACTTTC.